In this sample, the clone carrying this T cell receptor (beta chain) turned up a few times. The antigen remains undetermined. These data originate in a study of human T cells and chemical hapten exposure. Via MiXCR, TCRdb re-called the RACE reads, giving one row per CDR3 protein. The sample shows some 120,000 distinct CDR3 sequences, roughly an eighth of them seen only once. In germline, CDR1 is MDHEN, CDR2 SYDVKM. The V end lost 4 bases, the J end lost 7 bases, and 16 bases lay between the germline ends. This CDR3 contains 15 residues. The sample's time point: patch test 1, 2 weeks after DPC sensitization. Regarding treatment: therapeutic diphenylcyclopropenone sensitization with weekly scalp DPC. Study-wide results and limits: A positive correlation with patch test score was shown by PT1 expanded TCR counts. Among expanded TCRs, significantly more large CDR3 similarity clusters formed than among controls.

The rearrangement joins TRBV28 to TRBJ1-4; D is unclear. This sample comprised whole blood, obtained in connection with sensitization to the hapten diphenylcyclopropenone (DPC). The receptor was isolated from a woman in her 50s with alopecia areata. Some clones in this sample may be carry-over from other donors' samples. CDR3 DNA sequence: TGTGCCAGCAGTTCTCCCTCCCGACCCTTTGAAAAACTGTTTTTT. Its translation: CASSSPSRPFEKLFF.